Listed below are T cell receptor beta chains from one sample, sequenced in a study of shared clonotypes between healthy human individuals. TCRdb's table, derived via immunoSEQ multiplex PCR, lists solely in-frame clones and lacks some. The table lists roughly 660,000 clones, 90% of them singletons, with 34% in the top ten. The sequenced sample was memory CD8+ T cells from PBMCs. The source is a young man in good health. Some clones in this sample may be carry-over from other donors' samples. CDR3s include the opening cysteine and the closing phenylalanine or tryptophan. The D gene is left open where the match is weak.

>TRBV27|TRBJ2-1|.
CASSLMSGFYNEQFF
>TRBV19|TRBJ2-7|TRBD2
CASSPGTSGYYEQYF
>TRBV19|TRBJ2-7|.
CASSIGTYEQYF
>TRBV2|TRBJ2-2|TRBD2
CASLEGLAGMYGELFF
>TRBV5-6|TRBJ2-7|.
CASSSEGEVENEQYF
>TRBV30|TRBJ1-3|.
CAWSPTVTEDGNTIYF
>TRBV29-1|TRBJ2-7|TRBD2
CSVLAPSGRSRYEQYF
>TRBV7-2|TRBJ2-7|.
CASSSLHNSYEQYF
>TRBV6-5|TRBJ2-7|.
CASSSYSQHEQYF
>TRBV6-6|TRBJ1-1|.
CASLTGYDTEAFF
>TRBV7-9|TRBJ2-7|TRBD2
CASSLNSGSSYEQYF
>TRBV7-2|TRBJ2-5|TRBD2
CASSLYNGRALGETQYF
>TRBV28|TRBJ2-5|.
CASSLWPGSQETQYF
>TRBV6-1|TRBJ2-7|TRBD2
CASRSGLGPYEQYF
>TRBV7-6|TRBJ2-1|TRBD2
CASSFRLAGKGVGYNGQFF
>TRBV19|TRBJ1-1|.
CASWELNTEAFF
>TRBV7-9|TRBJ1-3|TRBD1
CASRDRDGGNTIYF
>TRBV5-5|TRBJ2-2|.
CASSSNTGELFF
>TRBV7-8|TRBJ2-7|TRBD2
CASSFTPGLVYEQYF
>TRBV27|TRBJ2-7|.
CASSFSRYSYEQYF
>TRBV27|TRBJ2-6|.
CASSLVGGASGANVLTF
>TRBV30|TRBJ1-5|.
CAWSPTRIDQPQHF
>TRBV4-3|TRBJ2-3|TRBD2
CASSQDVIAGEEVTDTQYF
>TRBV28|TRBJ2-2|.
CASSSGYQGAEPQTGELFF
>TRBV29-1|TRBJ2-7|TRBD1
CSVERGQGGEQYF
>TRBV7-9|TRBJ2-3|.
CASSLGPHVSTDTQYF
>TRBV7-8|TRBJ2-7|.
CASSPRGSSVEQYF
>TRBV7-9|TRBJ1-1|.
CASSLSFDPEAFF
>TRBV29-1|TRBJ2-1|TRBD1
CSVERDSFYNEQFF
>TRBV9|TRBJ2-2|.
CASSGEDGTNTGELFF
>TRBV25-1|TRBJ2-7|.
CASSGQGQLYEQYF
>TRBV4-3|TRBJ1-2|.
CASSQDRGSWGYTF
>TRBV6-9|TRBJ1-1|.
CASSTGFEAFF
>TRBV28|TRBJ1-2|.
CASSYGGSNYGYTF
>TRBV2|TRBJ2-3|.
CASYQLVDTDTQYF
>TRBV10-1|TRBJ1-4|.
CASSEPTRGRGEKLFF
>TRBV30|TRBJ2-5|.
CAWSLLPVETQYF
>TRBV2|TRBJ2-1|.
CASTPRFAGGSQGFF
>TRBV27|TRBJ1-2|TRBD1
CASSLRGTGSNYGYTF
>TRBV12-5|TRBJ1-1|.
CASGLGGTEAFF
>TRBV11-2|TRBJ2-6|.
CASSFPQGSSSGANVLTF
>TRBV11-2|TRBJ2-3|.
CASSFGEDTQYF
>TRBV29-1|TRBJ2-7|.
CSVAWGPRSEQYF
>TRBV19|TRBJ2-7|TRBD2
CASSLRGGLAGASYEQYF